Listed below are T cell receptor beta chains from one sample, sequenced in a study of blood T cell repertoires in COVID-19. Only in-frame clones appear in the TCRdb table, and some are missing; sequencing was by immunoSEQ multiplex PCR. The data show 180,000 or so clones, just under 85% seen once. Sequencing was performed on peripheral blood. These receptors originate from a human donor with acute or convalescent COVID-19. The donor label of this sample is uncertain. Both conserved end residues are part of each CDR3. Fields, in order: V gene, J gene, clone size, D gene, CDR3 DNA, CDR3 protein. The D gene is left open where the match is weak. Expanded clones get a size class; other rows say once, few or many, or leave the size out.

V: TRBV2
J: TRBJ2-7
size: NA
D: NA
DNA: TGTGCCAGCAGTCCTCGGACAGACTCCTACGAGCAGTACTTC
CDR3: CASSPRTDSYEQYF

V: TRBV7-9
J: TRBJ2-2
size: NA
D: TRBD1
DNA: TGTGCCAGCAGCTTACCCGGGACAGCCGGGGAGCTGTTTTTT
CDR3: CASSLPGTAGELFF

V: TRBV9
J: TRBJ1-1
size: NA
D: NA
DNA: TGTGCCAGCAGCGTCGACTCGAACACTGAAGCTTTCTTT
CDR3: CASSVDSNTEAFF

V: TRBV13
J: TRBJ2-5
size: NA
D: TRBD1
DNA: TGTGCCAGCAGCCCCTCAGCCAGGGGGCGCGGGGAGACCCAGTACTTC
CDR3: CASSPSARGRGETQYF

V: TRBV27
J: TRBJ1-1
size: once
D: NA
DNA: TGTGCCAGCAGCCTCCAGGGGTATAGCACTGAAGCTTTCTTT
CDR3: CASSLQGYSTEAFF

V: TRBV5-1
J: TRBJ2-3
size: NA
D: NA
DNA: TGCGCCAGCAGCCCTTCCCTCGGGGGACCTAGCACAGATACGCAGTATTTT
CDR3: CASSPSLGGPSTDTQYF

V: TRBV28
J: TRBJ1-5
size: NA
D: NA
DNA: TGTGCCAGCAGTACGGAAGGCAGGGCATGGTACGTACCCCAGCATTTT
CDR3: CASSTEGRAWYVPQHF

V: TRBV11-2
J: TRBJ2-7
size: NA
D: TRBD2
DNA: TGTGCCAGCAGCTTAGGTGCGGGAGGGCCCTACGAGCAGTACTTC
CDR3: CASSLGAGGPYEQYF

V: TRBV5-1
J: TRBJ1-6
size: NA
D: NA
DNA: TGCGCCAGCAGACAGGGAGATAATTCACCCCTCCACTTT
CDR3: CASRQGDNSPLHF

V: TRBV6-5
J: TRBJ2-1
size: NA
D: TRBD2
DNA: TGTGCCAGCAGCCCGACTAGCGGGAGGTTCGAGCAGTTCTTC
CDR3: CASSPTSGRFEQFF

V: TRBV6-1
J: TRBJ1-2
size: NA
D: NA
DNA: TGTGCCAGCAGTGAAGCGACAGTAGCTAACTATGGCTACACCTTC
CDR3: CASSEATVANYGYTF

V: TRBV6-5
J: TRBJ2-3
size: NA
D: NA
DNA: TGTGCCAGCTCCCTGGCTGTGGGCACAGATACGCAGTATTTT
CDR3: CASSLAVGTDTQYF